This T cell receptor (beta chain) was observed in a study of shared clonotypes between healthy human individuals. Nashville, Tennessee was home to all donors, each a Caucasian adult. The protocol was immunoSEQ multiplex PCR, while the TCRdb copy is restricted to in-frame clones and leaves out a portion. Among a few hundred thousand clones listed, 74% were seen once. Note on this clone: The antigen remains undetermined.

The study, taken as a whole, reports: For sorted subsets, rarefaction showed incomplete sequencing despite large depth. Among four donors, around 5% of naive CD4 clonotypes were found in common.

Germline trimming cut 8 bases from V and 5 bases from J; bases unmatched to any gene: 8. Germline V gene data show CDR1 as MNHEY and CDR2 as SMNVEV (reference sequence). The CDR3 contains 14 residues. This TCR derives from a man between 25 and 39 years old in good health. The V and J genes are TRBV27 and TRBJ2-7; 11 nucleotides line up with TRBD2. Sequencing used memory CD4+ T cells sorted from blood. The subset was: CD45RA-negative fraction. The CDR3 DNA follows: TGTGCCAGCGGAAGACTAGCGGGACTCGACGAGCAGTACTTC. Translating gives CASGRLAGLDEQYF.